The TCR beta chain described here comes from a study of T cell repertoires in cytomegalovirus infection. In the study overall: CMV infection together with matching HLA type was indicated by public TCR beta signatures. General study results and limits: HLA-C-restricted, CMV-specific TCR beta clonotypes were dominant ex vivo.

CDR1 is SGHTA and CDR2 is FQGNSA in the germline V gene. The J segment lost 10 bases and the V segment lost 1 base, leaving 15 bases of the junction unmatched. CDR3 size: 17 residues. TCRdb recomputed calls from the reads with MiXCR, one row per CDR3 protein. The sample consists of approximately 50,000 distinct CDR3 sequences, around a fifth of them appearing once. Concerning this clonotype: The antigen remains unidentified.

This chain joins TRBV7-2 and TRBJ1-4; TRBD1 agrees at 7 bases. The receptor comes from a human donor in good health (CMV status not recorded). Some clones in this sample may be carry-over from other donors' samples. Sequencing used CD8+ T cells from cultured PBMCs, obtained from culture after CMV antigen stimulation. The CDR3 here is CASSLDRSQGPGGKLFF. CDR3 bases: TGTGCCAGCAGCTTAGATAGGTCACAGGGGCCCGGGGGAAAACTGTTTTTT.